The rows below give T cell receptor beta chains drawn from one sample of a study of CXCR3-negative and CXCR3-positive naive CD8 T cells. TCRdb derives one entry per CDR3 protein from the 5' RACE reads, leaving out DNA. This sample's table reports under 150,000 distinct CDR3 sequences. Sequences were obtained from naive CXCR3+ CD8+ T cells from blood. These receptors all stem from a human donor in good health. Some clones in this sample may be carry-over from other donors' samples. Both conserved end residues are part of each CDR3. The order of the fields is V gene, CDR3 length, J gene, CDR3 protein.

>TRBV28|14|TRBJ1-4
CASSNTGVGEKLFF
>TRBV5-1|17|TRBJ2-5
CASSLGPLAGLQETQYF
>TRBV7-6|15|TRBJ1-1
CASSFTIADIRGAFF
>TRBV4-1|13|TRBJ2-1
CASRGQGNNEQFF
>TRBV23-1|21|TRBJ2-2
CASSHRRLAGCGRSSTGELFF
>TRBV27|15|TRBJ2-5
CASSLSSDSQETQYF
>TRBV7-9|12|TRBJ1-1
CATKPRVHEAFF
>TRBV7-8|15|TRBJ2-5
CASSMNDGTGETQYF
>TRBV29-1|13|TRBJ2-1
CSALRTGSNEQFF
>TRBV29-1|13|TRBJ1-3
CSVPAISGNTIYF
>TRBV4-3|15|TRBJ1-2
CASSQEGSDNYGYTF
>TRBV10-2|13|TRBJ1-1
CASRVEPNTEAFF
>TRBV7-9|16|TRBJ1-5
CASSSRQSGQEQPQHF
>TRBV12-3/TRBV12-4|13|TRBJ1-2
CASSAGTGYGYTF
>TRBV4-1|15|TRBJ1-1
CASSQEPSMNTEAFF
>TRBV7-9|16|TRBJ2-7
CASSQVPGQNSYEQYF
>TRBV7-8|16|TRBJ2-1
CASSLNLAGGINEQFF
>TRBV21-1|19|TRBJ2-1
CASSKVVWEAGSSYNEQFF
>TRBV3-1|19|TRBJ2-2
CASSPLIRLAGSNTGELFF
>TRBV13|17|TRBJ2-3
CASSSGTEDAYTDTQYF
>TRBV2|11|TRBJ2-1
CASSEGNEQFF
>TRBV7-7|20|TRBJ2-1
CASSLQGGGPCYSSYNEQFF
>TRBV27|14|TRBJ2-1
CASSFSISVNEQFF
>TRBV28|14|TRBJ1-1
CASSPDSYGTEAFF
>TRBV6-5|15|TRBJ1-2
CASSYGQGAYYGYTF
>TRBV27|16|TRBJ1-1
CASILGPSGGLAEAFF
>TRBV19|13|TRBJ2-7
CASSIGYRGEQYF
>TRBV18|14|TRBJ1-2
CASSPPGGAYGYTF
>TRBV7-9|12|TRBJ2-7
CASSRMSYEQYF
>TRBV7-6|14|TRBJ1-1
CASRDGGLNTEAFF
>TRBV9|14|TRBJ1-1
CAGSEGRSQTEAFF
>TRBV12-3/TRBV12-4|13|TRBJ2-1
CASSRRGNNEQFF
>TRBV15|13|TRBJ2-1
CATSSERSDEQFF
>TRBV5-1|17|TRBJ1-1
CASSLSLDGQMNTEAFF
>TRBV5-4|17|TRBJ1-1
CASSPGGQGVLNTEAFF
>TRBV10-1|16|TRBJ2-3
CASSEKTAPSTDTQYF
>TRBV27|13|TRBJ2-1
CASSGSGSREQFF
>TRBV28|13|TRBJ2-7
CASRVTSSYEQYF
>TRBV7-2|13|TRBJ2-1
CASSSGLFNEQFF
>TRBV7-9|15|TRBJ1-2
CASSPRQGTNYGYTF
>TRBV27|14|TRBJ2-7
CASSFRPVRYEQYF
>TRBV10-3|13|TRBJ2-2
CAISEDVTGELFF
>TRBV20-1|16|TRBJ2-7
CSAEGLGLAEPYEQYF
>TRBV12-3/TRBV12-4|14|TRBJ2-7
CASSLGDRAYEQYF
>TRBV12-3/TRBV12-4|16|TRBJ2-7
CASSLKRGLSFYEQYF
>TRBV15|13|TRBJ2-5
CATSLGGRETQYF
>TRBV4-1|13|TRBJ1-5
CASSLGPVGPQHF
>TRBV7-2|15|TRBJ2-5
CASSGSGASGETQYF
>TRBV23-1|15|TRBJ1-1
CASSHPTDRTSRAFF
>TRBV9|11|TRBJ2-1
CASSVDNEQFF
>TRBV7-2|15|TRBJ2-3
CASSSPAGLADTQYF
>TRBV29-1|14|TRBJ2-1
CSVEPGTPAHEQFF
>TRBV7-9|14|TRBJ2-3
CASSPSGQSDTQYF
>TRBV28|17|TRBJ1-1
CASSFKILDRMNTEAFF